The clone carrying this T cell receptor (beta chain) has only a few counts. Its antigen remains unknown. This sample is part of a study of T cell repertoires in cytomegalovirus infection. Study at large: Signatures in public TCR beta sequences pointed to both CMV infection and matching HLA type. General study findings and limits: Of the TCR beta families, the public ones yielded a cumulative frequency that identified carriers of CMV plus the relevant HLA. CMV-specific HLA-C-restricted TCR beta clonotypes dominated the ex vivo response.

TCRdb reanalysed the reads using MiXCR and keeps one entry per CDR3 protein. The table has about 360,000 distinct CDR3 sequences, 15% to 20% seen once; the top ten hold approximately 8%. The V end lost 10 bases, the J end lost 9 bases, and 21 bases lay between the germline ends. Germline CDR1 is ENHRY and CDR2 is SYGVKD. CDR3 size: 13 residues. The specimen sequenced was PBMCs. The receptor's source is a human donor in good health (CMV status not recorded). Some clones in this sample may be carry-over from other donors' samples. The chain couples TRBV10-3 to TRBJ1-2; D unresolved. The DNA of the CDR3 is TGTGCCACCTCATCAGGAGACGGACGGCGCTACACCTTC. It codes for CATSSGDGRRYTF.